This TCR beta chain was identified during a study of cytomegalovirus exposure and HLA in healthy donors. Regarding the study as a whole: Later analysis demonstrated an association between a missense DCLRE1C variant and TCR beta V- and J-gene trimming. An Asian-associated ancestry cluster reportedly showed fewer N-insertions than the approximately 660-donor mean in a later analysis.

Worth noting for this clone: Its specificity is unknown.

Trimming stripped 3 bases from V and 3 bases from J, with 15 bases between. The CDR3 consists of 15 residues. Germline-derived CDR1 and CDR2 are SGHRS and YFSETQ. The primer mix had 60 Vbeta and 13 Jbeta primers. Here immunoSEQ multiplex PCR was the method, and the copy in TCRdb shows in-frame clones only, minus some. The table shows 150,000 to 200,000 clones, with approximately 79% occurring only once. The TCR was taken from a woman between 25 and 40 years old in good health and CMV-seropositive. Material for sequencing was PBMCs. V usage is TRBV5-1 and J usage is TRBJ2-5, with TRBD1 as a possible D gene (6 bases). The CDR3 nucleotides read TGCGCCAGCAGCTCAACAGGGATCCTGAAAGAGACCCAGTACTTC. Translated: CASSSTGILKETQYF.